Each of the 18 T cell receptor beta chains below was sequenced from the same sample in a study of T-cell reconstitution after alpha-beta-depleted transplantation in children. TCRbeta library preparation incorporated unique molecular identifiers. One entry per CDR3 protein, called by TCRdb with MiXCR from the PCR reads. Seen here are around 450,000 distinct CDR3 sequences, roughly 16% observed once, and the top ten hold roughly 27%. The input for sequencing was PBMCs, mostly from graft donor cells, taken 360 days after TCRalphabeta/CD19-depleted stem cell transplant. Receptors were obtained from a boy under two years old who had a stem cell transplant for Wiskott-Aldrich syndrome, so the T cells may come from the graft donor.

In this sample, this clonotype turned up a few times. The V call is TRBV13, the J call TRBJ1-1; D ambiguous. The V and J ends lost 4 bases and 3 bases respectively, with 3 bases between them. Per the germline V gene, CDR1 is PRHDT and CDR2 is FYEKMQ (reference sequence). The CDR3 is made up of 11 amino acids. The CDR3 nucleotides read TGTGCCAGCAGCTCTCACACTGAAGCTTTCTTT. Translated, it gives CASSSHTEAFF. Supplemented by reference TRBV13 and TRBJ1-1, the full variable domain reads AAGVIQSPRHLIKEKRETATLKCYPIPRHDTVYWYQQGPGQDPQFLISFYEKMQSDKGSIPDRFSAQQFSDYHSELNMSSLELGDSALYFCASSSHTEAFFGQGTRLTVV.

This rearrangement joins TRBV6-5 to TRBJ1-1; 7 bases line up with TRBD1. The CDR3 has 15 residues. Germline CDR1 reads MNHEY; CDR2 reads SVGAGI. Trimming at V came to 2 bases and at J to 2 bases, leaving 5 bases not matched to a gene. DNA of the CDR3: TGTGCCAGCAGTTACCCGGGACAGAGAAACACTGAAGCTTTCTTT. It codes for CASSYPGQRNTEAFF.

This clonotype was observed a handful of times. This CDR3 is CASSLVVADTQYF. The CDR3 DNA is TGTGCCAGCAGCTTAGTGGTCGCAGATACGCAGTATTTT. The rearrangement uses TRBV7-2 and TRBJ2-3, with D unclear. Trimming left V 1 base short and J 4 bases short, with 6 bases between. The germline gives CDR1 SGHTA, CDR2 FQGNSA. The CDR3 contains 13 residues.

This clonotype was seen at least ten times. The chain employs TRBV9 and TRBJ2-4; 8 bases align to TRBD1. Germline V gene sequence: CDR1 SGDLS, CDR2 YYNGEE. The V gene end was trimmed by 5 bases and the J gene end by 0 bases; junction bases not matched to a gene: 7. This CDR3 contains 16 residues. CDR3 DNA: TGTGCCAGCAGTTTAGGACAGGGACTAGCCAAAAACATTCAGTACTTC. Its protein is CASSLGQGLAKNIQYF.

The CDR3 sequence is CSVITTGGRETQYF. The DNA of the CDR3 is TGCAGCGTCATTACGACAGGGGGGCGAGAGACCCAGTACTTC. V gene TRBV29-1 combines with J gene TRBJ2-5; TRBD1 matches at 9 bases. This CDR3 has 14 residues. With V trimmed by 6 bases and J by 4 bases, 9 bases remained unmatched. CDR1 SQVTM and CDR2 ANQGSEA come from the germline V gene.

The sample holds a few counts of this clonotype. The chain employs TRBV12-3 or TRBV12-4 and TRBJ2-7, with D possibly called TRBD1 or TRBD2 (7 bases each). The CDR3 has 14 residues. V dropped 6 bases and J dropped 3 bases, with 15 bases sitting between them. This CDR3 reads CASRPQGRVYEQYF. The DNA of the CDR3 is TGTGCCAGCAGACCACAGGGGAGGGTCTACGAGCAGTACTTC.

This clonotype was observed a handful of times. The V call is TRBV29-1, the J call TRBJ2-5, with 7 bases fitting TRBD1. Trimming removed 3 bases from V and 5 bases from J; junction bases left unmatched: 6. The CDR3 sequence is 13 residues long. Germline V lookup: CDR1 SQVTM, CDR2 ANQGSEA. As DNA, the CDR3 is TGCAGCGTTGATCCGACAGGGAAGGAGACCCAGTACTTC. As protein: CSVDPTGKETQYF.

This clonotype has just a few counts. The chain joins TRBV12-3 or TRBV12-4 to TRBJ2-1; 8 positions agree with TRBD2. The CDR3 runs to 18 residues. With 3 bases clipped from V and 0 bases from J, the junction kept 10 bases outside the gene matches. The CDR3 reads CASSFARLARVSYNEQFF. CDR3 sequence (DNA): TGTGCCAGCAGTTTTGCCCGACTAGCGAGAGTCTCCTACAATGAGCAGTTCTTC.

This sequence joins TRBV5-1 and TRBJ2-7; D is unclear. V lost 3 bases, J lost 5 bases, and 18 bases lay in between. The germline CDR1 and CDR2 sequences are SGHRS and YFSETQ. The CDR3 has 15 residues. DNA of the CDR3: TGCGCCAGCAGCTACCGCCCCGTTTTGTCGGACGAGCAGTACTTC. This gives the protein CASSYRPVLSDEQYF.

The chain carries TRBV12-3 or TRBV12-4 and TRBJ2-2, with D perhaps TRBD2 (5 bases). V was trimmed by 5 bases and J by 2 bases, leaving 15 bases between them. The length of the CDR3 is 16 residues. CDR3 nucleotides: TGTGCCAGCAGTCTGGACGGGGATTTTAACACCGGGGAGCTGTTTTTT. Translation gives CASSLDGDFNTGELFF.

This clonotype was recorded a few times. V gene TRBV5-1 combines with J gene TRBJ2-7; the match to TRBD2 covers 7 bases. The CDR3 length is 15 residues. The germline V gene has CDR1 SGHRS and CDR2 YFSETQ. Unmatched junction bases numbered 10, after V lost 1 base and J lost 6 bases. Written as DNA, the CDR3 is TGCGCCAGCAGCTTGATCCCCGGCGGGGGAGGCGAGCAGTACTTC. It translates to CASSLIPGGGGEQYF.

The V and J genes are TRBV6-2 or TRBV6-3 and TRBJ2-1; TRBD2 is a possible D gene (5 bases). Trimming removed 7 bases at V and 7 bases at J, with 11 bases between. The CDR3 has 12 residues. Germline loops: CDR1 MNHEY, CDR2 SVGEGT. CDR3 sequence (DNA): TGTGCCAGCACCCAAAGAGGGAATGAGCAGTTCTTC. Protein product: CASTQRGNEQFF.

The chain is built from TRBV11-3 and TRBJ2-7; TRBD2 matches 8 bases. Germline trimming cut 3 bases from V and 3 bases from J; bases unmatched to any gene: 10. The CDR3 is 16 amino acids. CDR1 and CDR2 (germline): SGHNT, YENEEA. In DNA, the CDR3 is TGTGCCAGCAGCTTCGCCGGGACTAGTAACATCTACGAGCAGTACTTC. It yields the protein CASSFAGTSNIYEQYF.

This clonotype showed up just a few times. The V and J genes are TRBV4-3 and TRBJ2-3, with TRBD2 as a possible D gene (5 bases). The CDR3 length is 16 residues. In germline, CDR1 is LGHNA, CDR2 YSLEER. V lost 0 bases and J 3 bases, leaving 13 bases between the germline ends. CDR3 in amino acids: CASSQDIGVSTDTQYF. As DNA, the CDR3 is TGCGCCAGCAGCCAAGATATCGGGGTATCTACAGATACGCAGTATTTT.

This clonotype was recorded a few times. The CDR3 DNA is TGTGCCAGCAGCTTAGTATTACGGTTCGGAGACTACGAGCAGTACTTC. This codes for CASSLVLRFGDYEQYF. V and J are TRBV7-2 and TRBJ2-7; no clear D. Germline lookup yields CDR1 SGHTA and CDR2 FQGNSA. The CDR3 sequence is 16 residues long. The V and J ends lost 1 base and 3 bases respectively, with 16 bases between them.

V is TRBV4-1 and J is TRBJ1-2; TRBD1 agrees at 8 bases. The ends lost 0 bases at V and 5 bases at J; junction bases unmatched: 14. CDR1 and CDR2 (germline): MGHRA, YSYEKL. This CDR3 comprises 18 residues. The chain's CDR3 is CASSQDLPSGGAGYGYTF. The CDR3 DNA sequence: TGCGCCAGCAGCCAAGATTTACCCTCAGGGGGCGCAGGATATGGCTACACCTTC.

This rearrangement joins TRBV6-5 to TRBJ2-7, with 7 bases aligning to TRBD2. The CDR3 totals 15 residues. Germline V gene data show CDR1 as MNHEY and CDR2 as SVGAGI. The ends lost 0 bases at V and 2 bases at J; junction bases unmatched: 4. CDR3 sequence: CASSYSRDYPYEQYF. In DNA form, the CDR3 reads TGTGCCAGCAGTTACTCGAGGGACTACCCCTACGAGCAGTACTTC.

This clonotype was observed a handful of times. The chain employs TRBV13 and TRBJ2-7; D might be TRBD2 (6 bases). The V gene's germline CDR1 is PRHDT and CDR2 FYEKMQ (reference sequence). V was pared by 1 base and J by 3 bases, with 10 bases between. The CDR3 is made up of 14 amino acids. DNA of the CDR3: TGTGCCAGCAGCTTAGCTTGGAGGGACTACGAGCAGTACTTC. Translating it yields CASSLAWRDYEQYF.